This T cell receptor (beta chain) originates from a study of cytomegalovirus exposure and HLA in healthy donors. Study-wide context: The study's early data release held some 85 million unique TCRs from HLA-typed donors. Broader study findings: Most sequenced TCRs were rare (though some public TCRs occurred in many donors). A later analysis reported that several of the most significant clusters appeared to be linked to common viral pathogens, among them Epstein-Barr virus.

Concerning this clone: As yet, its antigen is unknown.

Germline V CDR1 and CDR2: MGHRA, YSYEKL. Between the trimmed V and J ends, which lost 3 bases and 4 bases, there was a span of 18 bases. This CDR3 region has 16 residues. Primers for the PCR totalled 60 Vbeta and 13 Jbeta. Original analysis: Approximately 11 million of the 60 million to 90 million unique TCR beta chains counted in a later analysis were shared. The method was immunoSEQ multiplex PCR; TCRdb's version includes in-frame clones alone and lacks a portion of them. D and trimming come from the DNA, and the V and J calls and clone size come from that table. The table has approximately 290,000 clones, 80% seen once.

The TCR originated in a girl aged 2-10 years in good health and CMV-seronegative. This chain uses TRBV4-1 with TRBJ2-5, with D tentatively TRBD2 (6 bases). Sequencing input: PBMCs. The CDR3 sequence: CASSQPAGGFRETQYF. CDR3 sequence (DNA): TGCGCCAGCAGCCAGCCAGCGGGCGGCTTTAGAGAGACCCAGTACTTC.